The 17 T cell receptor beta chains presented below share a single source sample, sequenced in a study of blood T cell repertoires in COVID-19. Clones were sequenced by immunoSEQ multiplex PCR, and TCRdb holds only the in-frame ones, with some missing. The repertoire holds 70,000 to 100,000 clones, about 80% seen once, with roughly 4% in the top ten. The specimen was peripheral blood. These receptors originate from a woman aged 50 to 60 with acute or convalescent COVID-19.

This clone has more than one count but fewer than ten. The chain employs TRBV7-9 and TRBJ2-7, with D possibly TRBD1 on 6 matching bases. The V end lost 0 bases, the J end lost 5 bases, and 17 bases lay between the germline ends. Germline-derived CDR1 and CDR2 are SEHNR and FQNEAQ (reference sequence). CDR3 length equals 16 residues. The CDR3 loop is CASSLARTGIFNEQYF. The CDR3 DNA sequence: TGTGCCAGCAGCTTAGCCCGAACAGGGATTTTCAACGAGCAGTACTTC.

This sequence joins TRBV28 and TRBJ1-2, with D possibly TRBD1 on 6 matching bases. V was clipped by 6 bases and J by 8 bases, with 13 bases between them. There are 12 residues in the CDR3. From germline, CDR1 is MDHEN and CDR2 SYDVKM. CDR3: CASSFGGGGYTF. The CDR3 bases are TGTGCCAGCAGCTTTGGTGGGGGCGGCTACACCTTC.

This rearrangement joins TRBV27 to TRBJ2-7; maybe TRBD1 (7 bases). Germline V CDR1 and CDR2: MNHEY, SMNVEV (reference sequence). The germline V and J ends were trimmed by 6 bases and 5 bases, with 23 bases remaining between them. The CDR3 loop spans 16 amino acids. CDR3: CASSPYRQGGRDEQYF. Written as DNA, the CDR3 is TGTGCCAGCAGCCCCTACCGACAGGGAGGTCGGGACGAGCAGTACTTC.

The CDR3 DNA reads TGTGCCAGTCTGGGACAGGGGGGGAACACCGGGGAGCTGTTTTTT. As protein: CASLGQGGNTGELFF. This chain links TRBV28 with TRBJ2-2, with 11 bases lining up with TRBD1. The ends lost 9 bases at V and 1 base at J; junction bases unmatched: 4. The CDR3 is 15 residues long. The V gene's germline CDR1 is MDHEN and CDR2 SYDVKM.

This CDR3 reads CASSPTTGANEQYF. Written as DNA, the CDR3 is TGTGCCAGCAGCCCAACGACAGGGGCCAACGAGCAGTACTTC. The gene calls are TRBV7-6 and TRBJ2-7, with TRBD1 identical over 8 bases. CDR1 is SGHVS and CDR2 is FNYEAQ in the germline V gene. The V and J ends lost 5 bases and 5 bases, in that order; junction bases with no gene match: 8. This CDR3 is built from 14 residues.

CDR3 nucleotide sequence: TGTGCCAGCAGCTCCATGGGGGGCGGGAGCCCAGATACGCAGTATTTT. It translates to CASSSMGGGSPDTQYF. The chain links TRBV7-3 to TRBJ2-3, with D possibly TRBD2 on 7 matching bases. Germline assignment: CDR1 SGHTA and CDR2 FQGTGA. The CDR3 sequence is 16 residues long. V was pared by 4 bases and J by 4 bases, with 18 bases between.

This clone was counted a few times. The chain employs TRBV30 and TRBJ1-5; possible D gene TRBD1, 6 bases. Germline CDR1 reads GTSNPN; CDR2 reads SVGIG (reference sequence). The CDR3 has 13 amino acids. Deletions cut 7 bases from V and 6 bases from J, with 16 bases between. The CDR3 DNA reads TGTGCCTTAAGTCAGGGGCATAGTCAGCCCCAGCATTTT. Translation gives CALSQGHSQPQHF.

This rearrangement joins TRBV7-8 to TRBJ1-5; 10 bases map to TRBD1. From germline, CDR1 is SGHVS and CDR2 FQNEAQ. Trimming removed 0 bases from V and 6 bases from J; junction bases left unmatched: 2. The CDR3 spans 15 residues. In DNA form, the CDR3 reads TGTGCCAGCAGCTTAGCGGGACAGGGGATTCAGCCCCAGCATTTT. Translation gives CASSLAGQGIQPQHF.

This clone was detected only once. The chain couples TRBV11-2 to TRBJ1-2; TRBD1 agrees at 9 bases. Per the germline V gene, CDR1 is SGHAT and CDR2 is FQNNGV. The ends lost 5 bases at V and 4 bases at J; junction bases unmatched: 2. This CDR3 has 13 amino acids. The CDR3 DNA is TGTGCCAGCAGCCCGGGACAGGGCTATGGCTACACCTTC. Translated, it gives CASSPGQGYGYTF.

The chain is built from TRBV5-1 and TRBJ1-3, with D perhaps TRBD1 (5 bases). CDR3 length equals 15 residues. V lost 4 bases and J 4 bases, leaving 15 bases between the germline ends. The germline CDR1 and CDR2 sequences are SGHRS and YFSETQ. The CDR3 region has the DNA TGCGCCAGCAGCCTGTCAGGGTTGGGAGGAAACACCATATATTTT. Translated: CASSLSGLGGNTIYF.

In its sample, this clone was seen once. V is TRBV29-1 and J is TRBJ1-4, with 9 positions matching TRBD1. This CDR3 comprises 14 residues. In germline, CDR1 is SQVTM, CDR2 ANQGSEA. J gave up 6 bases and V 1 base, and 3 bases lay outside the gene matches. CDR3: CSVEGTGAHEKLFF. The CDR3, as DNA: TGCAGCGTTGAAGGGACAGGGGCTCATGAAAAACTGTTTTTT.

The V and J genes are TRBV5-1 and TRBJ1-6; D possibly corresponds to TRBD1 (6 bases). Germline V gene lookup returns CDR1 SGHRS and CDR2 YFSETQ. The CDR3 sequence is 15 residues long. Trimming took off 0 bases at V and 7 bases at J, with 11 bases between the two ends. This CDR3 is CASSLGQGMNSPLHF. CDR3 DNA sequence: TGCGCCAGCAGCTTGGGGCAGGGGATGAATTCACCCCTCCACTTT.

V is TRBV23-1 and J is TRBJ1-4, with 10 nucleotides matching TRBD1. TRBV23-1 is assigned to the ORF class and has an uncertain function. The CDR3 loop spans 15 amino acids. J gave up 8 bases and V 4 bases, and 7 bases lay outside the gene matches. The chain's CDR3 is CASSRKLDRGEKLFF. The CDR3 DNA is TGCGCCAGCAGTCGGAAGCTGGACAGGGGGGAAAAACTGTTTTTT.

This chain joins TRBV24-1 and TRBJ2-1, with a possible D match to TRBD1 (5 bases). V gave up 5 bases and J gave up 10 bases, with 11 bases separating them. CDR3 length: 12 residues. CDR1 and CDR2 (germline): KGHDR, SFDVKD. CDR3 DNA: TGTGCCACCAGTGCACAGGACCGAGAGCAGTTCTTC. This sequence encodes CATSAQDREQFF.

CDR3 region: CASSVSAGNTGELFF. DNA for the CDR3: TGTGCCAGCAGTGTATCGGCGGGGAACACCGGGGAGCTGTTTTTT. The chain combines TRBV2 with TRBJ2-2; D possibly corresponds to TRBD2 (5 bases). Trimming removed 4 bases at V and 1 base at J, with 10 bases between. From germline, CDR1 is SNHLY and CDR2 FYNNEI. This CDR3 is built from 15 residues.

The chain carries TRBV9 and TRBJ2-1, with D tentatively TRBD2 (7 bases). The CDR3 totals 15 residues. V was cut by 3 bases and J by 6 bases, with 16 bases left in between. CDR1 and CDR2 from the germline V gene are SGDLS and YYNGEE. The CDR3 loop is CASSAVGGLSNEQFF. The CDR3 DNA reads TGTGCCAGCAGCGCCGTGGGGGGGCTTTCCAATGAGCAGTTCTTC.

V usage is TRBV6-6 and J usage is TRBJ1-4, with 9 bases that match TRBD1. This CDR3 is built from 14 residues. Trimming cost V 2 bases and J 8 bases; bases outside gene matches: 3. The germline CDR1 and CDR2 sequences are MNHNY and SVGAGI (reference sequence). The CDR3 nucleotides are TGTGCCAGCAGTTACAGGACAGGGGTAGAAAAACTGTTTTTT. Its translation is CASSYRTGVEKLFF.